Sequencing of this T cell receptor (beta chain) was carried out in a study of blood T cell repertoires in COVID-19. The assay was immunoSEQ multiplex PCR, and TCRdb's table has in-frame clones only and misses some. The sample has about 340,000 clones, around 86% seen once; the top ten hold around 6%. Germline CDR1 and CDR2: LNHDA and SQIVND (reference sequence). The CDR3 consists of 16 residues. The V segment lost 3 bases and the J segment 4 bases; nucleotides outside the gene matches: 8. Material for sequencing was peripheral blood. The gene calls are TRBV19 and TRBJ2-1; TRBD2 agrees at 8 bases. The sequence derives from a woman aged 45-59 years with COVID-19, enrolled during active disease. For the CDR3, the DNA is TGTGCCAGTAGTATCAATGGACTAGCAATATACAATGAGCAGTTCTTC. It is translated as CASSINGLAIYNEQFF.